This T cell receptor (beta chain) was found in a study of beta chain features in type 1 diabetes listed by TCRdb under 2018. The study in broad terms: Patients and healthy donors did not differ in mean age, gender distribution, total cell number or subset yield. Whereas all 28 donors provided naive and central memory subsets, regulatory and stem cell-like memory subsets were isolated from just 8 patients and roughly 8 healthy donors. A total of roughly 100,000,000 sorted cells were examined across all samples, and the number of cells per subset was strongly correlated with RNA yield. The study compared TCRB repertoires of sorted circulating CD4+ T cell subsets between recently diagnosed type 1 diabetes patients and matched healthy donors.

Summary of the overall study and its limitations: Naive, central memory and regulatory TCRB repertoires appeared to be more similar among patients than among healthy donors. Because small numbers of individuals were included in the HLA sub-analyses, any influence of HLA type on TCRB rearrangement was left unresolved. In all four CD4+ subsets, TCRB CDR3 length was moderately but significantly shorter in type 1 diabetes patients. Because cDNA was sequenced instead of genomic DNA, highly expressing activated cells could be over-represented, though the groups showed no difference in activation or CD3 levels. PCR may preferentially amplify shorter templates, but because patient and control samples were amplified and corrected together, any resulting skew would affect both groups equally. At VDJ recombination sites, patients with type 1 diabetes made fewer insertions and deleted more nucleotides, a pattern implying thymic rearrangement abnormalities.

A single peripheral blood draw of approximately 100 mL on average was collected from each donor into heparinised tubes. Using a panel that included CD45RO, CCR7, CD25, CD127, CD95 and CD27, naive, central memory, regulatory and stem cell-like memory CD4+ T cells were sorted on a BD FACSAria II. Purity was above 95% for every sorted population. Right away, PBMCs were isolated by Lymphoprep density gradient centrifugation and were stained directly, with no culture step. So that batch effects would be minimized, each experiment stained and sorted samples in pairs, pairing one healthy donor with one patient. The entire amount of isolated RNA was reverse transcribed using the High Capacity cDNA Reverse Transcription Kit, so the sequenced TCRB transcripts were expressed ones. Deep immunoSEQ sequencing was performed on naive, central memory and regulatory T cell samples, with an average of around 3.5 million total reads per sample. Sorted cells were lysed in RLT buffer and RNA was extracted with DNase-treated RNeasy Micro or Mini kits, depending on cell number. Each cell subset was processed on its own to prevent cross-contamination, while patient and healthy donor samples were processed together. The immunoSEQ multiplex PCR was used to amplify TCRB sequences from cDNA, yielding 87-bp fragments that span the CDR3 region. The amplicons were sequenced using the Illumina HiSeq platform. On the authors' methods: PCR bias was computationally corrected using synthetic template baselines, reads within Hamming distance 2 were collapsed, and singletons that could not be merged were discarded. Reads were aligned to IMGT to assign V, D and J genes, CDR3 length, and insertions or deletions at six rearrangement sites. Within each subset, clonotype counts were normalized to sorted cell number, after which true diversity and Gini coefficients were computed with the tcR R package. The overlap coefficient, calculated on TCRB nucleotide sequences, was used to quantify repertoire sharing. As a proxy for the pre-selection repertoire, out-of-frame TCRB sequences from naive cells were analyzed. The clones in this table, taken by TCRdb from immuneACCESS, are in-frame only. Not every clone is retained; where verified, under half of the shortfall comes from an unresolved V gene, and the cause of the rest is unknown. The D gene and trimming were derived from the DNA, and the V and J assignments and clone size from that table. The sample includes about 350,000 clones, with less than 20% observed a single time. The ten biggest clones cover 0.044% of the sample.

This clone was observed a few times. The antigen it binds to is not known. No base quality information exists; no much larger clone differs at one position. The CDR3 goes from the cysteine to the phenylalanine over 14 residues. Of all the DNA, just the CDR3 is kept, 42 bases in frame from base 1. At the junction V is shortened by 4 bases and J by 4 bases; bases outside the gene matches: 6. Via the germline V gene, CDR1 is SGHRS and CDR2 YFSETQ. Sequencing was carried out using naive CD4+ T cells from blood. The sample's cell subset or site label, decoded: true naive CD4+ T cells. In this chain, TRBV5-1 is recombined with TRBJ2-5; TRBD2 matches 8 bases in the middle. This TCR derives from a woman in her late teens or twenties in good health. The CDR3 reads CASSRRTSPETQYF. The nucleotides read TGCGCCAGCAGCAGGCGGACTAGCCCAGAGACCCAGTACTTC.